The 20 T cell receptor beta chains in this list originate from one sample, sequenced in a study of shared clonotypes between healthy human individuals. Method: immunoSEQ multiplex PCR; TCRdb's copy keeps in-frame clones and lacks some. Here the sample spans fewer than 1.8 million clones, 97% to 99% being singletons. The sample taken for sequencing was naive CD4+ T cells sorted from blood. Subset denoted: CD45RA+ positively selected. The source of these receptors is a man between 25 and 39 years old in good health.

The V and J genes are TRBV19 and TRBJ2-3; the D is unclear. Trimming took off 4 bases at V and 5 bases at J, with 10 bases between the two ends. The CDR3 runs 13 residues. Germline CDR1 is LNHDA and CDR2 is SQIVND (reference sequence). The DNA for the CDR3 is TGTGCCAGTAGTAGGGATCTTTTAGATACGCAGTATTTT. Its protein product is CASSRDLLDTQYF.

V is TRBV28 and J is TRBJ2-1; tentatively, D is TRBD1 (6 bases). CDR3 length: 12 amino acids. Trimming removed 6 bases at V and 12 bases at J, with 15 bases between. Per the germline V gene, CDR1 is MDHEN and CDR2 is SYDVKM. The CDR3 DNA reads TGTGCCAGCAGCCTCACACAGGGATTGCAGTTCTTC. Amino acid sequence: CASSLTQGLQFF. Using reference TRBV28 and TRBJ2-1 for the parts outside the CDR3, the full variable domain is DVKVTQSSRYLVKRTGEKVFLECVQDMDHENMFWYRQDPGLGLRLIYFSYDVKMKEKGDIPEGYSVSREKKERFSLILESASTNQTSMYLCASSLTQGLQFFGPGTRLTVL.

The CDR3: CASSLAGPYEQYF. As DNA, the CDR3 is TGCGCCAGCAGCCTAGCGGGACCCTACGAGCAGTACTTC. This chain joins TRBV5-1 and TRBJ2-7; 9 nucleotides line up with TRBD2. The CDR3 spans 13 residues. V trimming: 4 bases; J trimming: 2 bases; junction bases outside the gene matches: 1. The germline CDR1 and CDR2 sequences are SGHRS and YFSETQ.

The CDR3 reads CASSVGDTPGANVLTF. The CDR3 DNA is TGTGCCAGCAGCGTAGGCGACACCCCTGGGGCCAACGTCCTGACTTTC. The rearrangement joins TRBV9 to TRBJ2-6; no clear D. This CDR3 has 16 amino acids. Germline CDR1 is SGDLS and CDR2 is YYNGEE. V lost 0 bases to trimming and J lost 2 bases, with 9 bases between them.

V usage is TRBV29-1 and J usage is TRBJ2-1, with TRBD2 matching over 15 bases. This CDR3 comprises 16 residues. Per the germline V gene, CDR1 is SQVTM and CDR2 is ANQGSEA. Trimming at V came to 5 bases and at J to 7 bases, leaving 9 bases not matched to a gene. CDR3 residues: CSVWTSGRAGRNEQFF. CDR3 sequence (DNA): TGCAGCGTTTGGACTAGCGGGAGGGCCGGGAGGAATGAGCAGTTCTTC.

The chain has TRBV6-5 and TRBJ2-1; 8 bases match TRBD1. The germline V gene encodes CDR1 MNHEY and CDR2 SVGAGI. The CDR3 covers 12 residues. Trimming at V came to 5 bases and at J to 8 bases, leaving 2 bases not matched to a gene. DNA of the CDR3: TGTGCCAGCAGTGGACAGGGATATGAGCAGTTCTTC. Protein product: CASSGQGYEQFF.

The chain couples TRBV2 to TRBJ2-5, with unresolved D. The CDR3 is 14 amino acids. Germline loops: CDR1 SNHLY, CDR2 FYNNEI. V lost 8 bases, J lost 2 bases, and 15 bases lay in between. DNA of the CDR3: TGTGCCAGCCACCAGGAACGGCTGCAAGAGACCCAGTACTTC. This sequence encodes CASHQERLQETQYF. Full variable domain (remainder filled in from reference TRBV2 and TRBJ2-5): EPEVTQTPSHQVTQMGQEVILRCVPISNHLYFYWYRQILGQKVEFLVSFYNNEISEKSEIFDDQFSVERPDGSNFTLKIRSTKLEDSAMYFCASHQERLQETQYFGPGTRLLVL.

V usage is TRBV28 and J usage is TRBJ2-7; TRBD2 matches at 9 bases. CDR1 is MDHEN and CDR2 is SYDVKM in the germline V gene. The CDR3 is 16 amino acids. Unmatched junction bases numbered 13, after V lost 5 bases and J lost 5 bases. CDR3 DNA: TGTGCCAGCAGTCTCCCAGGGGCGGGAGGGTTAAACGAGCAGTACTTC. As protein: CASSLPGAGGLNEQYF.

This clone was detected only once. The CDR3 coding sequence is TGTGCCAGCAGCGGACATCGCGAAGGGCTTCAGAACTACAATGAGCAGTTCTTC. Translated: CASSGHREGLQNYNEQFF. The chain uses TRBV9 and TRBJ2-1; D is unclear. Germline V gene data show CDR1 as SGDLS and CDR2 as YYNGEE. The CDR3 loop spans 18 amino acids. The V gene lost 3 bases and the J gene lost 3 bases, with 22 bases spanning the gap. Supplemented by reference TRBV9 and TRBJ2-1, the full variable domain reads DSGVTQTPKHLITATGQRVTLRCSPRSGDLSVYWYQQSLDQGLQFLIQYYNGEERAKGNILERFSAQQFPDLHSELNLSSLELGDSALYFCASSGHREGLQNYNEQFFGPGTRLTVL.

Points on this clone: The sample carries other DNA sequences with the same CDR3. The chain combines TRBV18 with TRBJ2-7; D gene unclear. Germline loops: CDR1 KGHSH, CDR2 LQKENI. The CDR3 length is 14 residues. Trimming took 0 bases from V and 2 from J, leaving 8 bases between them. The CDR3 is CASSPPGSAYEQYF. The CDR3 coding sequence is TGTGCCAGCTCACCACCGGGATCCGCCTACGAGCAGTACTTC.

The chain uses TRBV7-8 and TRBJ2-1; 13 bases fit TRBD2. V lost 4 bases and J lost 6; bases outside the gene matches: 6. Germline values: CDR1 SGHVS, CDR2 FQNEAQ. This CDR3 contains 16 residues. This chain's CDR3 is CASSSGLAGYVNEQFF. As DNA, the CDR3 is TGTGCCAGCAGCTCGGGACTAGCGGGATATGTCAATGAGCAGTTCTTC.

V is TRBV10-1 and J is TRBJ2-7, with a weak D call TRBD1 (5 bases). V was pared by 2 bases and J by 5 bases, with 13 bases between. The CDR3 loop spans 14 amino acids. Germline V lookup: CDR1 WNHNN, CDR2 SYGVQD (reference sequence). CDR3 in amino acids: CASSEGAPGDEQYF. Here the CDR3 DNA reads TGCGCCAGCAGTGAGGGGGCCCCGGGTGACGAGCAGTACTTC.

The CDR3 DNA sequence: TGCGCCAGCAGCTTGGAGGGCGGGAGGGCGCAGTATTTT. Encoded protein: CASSLEGGRAQYF. The J gene is TRBJ2-3, the V gene TRBV5-1, with 9 bases fitting TRBD2. The CDR3 is 13 amino acids. Germline V gives CDR1 SGHRS, CDR2 YFSETQ. J lost 10 bases, V lost 0 bases, and 3 bases had no gene match. The variable domain in full, with the rest retrieved from reference TRBV5-1 and TRBJ2-3, is KAGVTQTPRYLIKTRGQQVTLSCSPISGHRSVSWYQQTPGQGLQFLFEYFSETQRNKGNFPGRFSGRQFSNSRSEMNVSTLELGDSALYLCASSLEGGRAQYFGPGTRLTVL.

The chain has TRBV5-4 and TRBJ2-2, with TRBD2 matching over 8 bases. CDR1 and CDR2 from the germline V gene are SGHNT and YYREEE (reference sequence). The CDR3 is 14 residues long. V shed 6 bases and J 6 bases; nucleotides not matched to a gene: 7. The CDR3: CASKQRETPGELFF. In DNA, the CDR3 is TGTGCCAGCAAGCAGCGGGAGACCCCCGGGGAGCTGTTTTTT.

Comments on this clone: The germline gene is not matched at one end of the junction; a read error may be the cause. This rearrangement joins TRBV5-5 to TRBJ2-6, with 8 bases matching TRBD1. This CDR3 has 16 residues. Germline V lookup: CDR1 SGHKS, CDR2 YYEKEE (reference sequence). CDR3 DNA: TGTGCCAGCAGGTTGGACAGGGTCTCTGGGGCCAACGTCCTGACTTTC. It translates to CASRLDRVSGANVLTF.

This chain connects TRBV4-3 to TRBJ2-3; 8 bases fit TRBD2. Germline CDR1 is LGHNA and CDR2 is YSLEER. The CDR3 consists of 21 residues. V trimming: 1 base; J trimming: 3 bases; junction bases outside the gene matches: 21. Here the CDR3 DNA reads TGCGCCAGCAGCCAAGTCTTCAGCGAGGCGGGAGGAAATTTATGGACAGATACGCAGTATTTT. Amino acids: CASSQVFSEAGGNLWTDTQYF.

The chain couples TRBV6-1 to TRBJ1-2, with 8 bases that match TRBD1. Germline-derived CDR1 and CDR2 are MNHNS and SASEGT. The trim removed 4 bases at V and 3 bases at J, leaving 4 bases unmatched. CDR3 length equals 14 residues. This CDR3 reads CASSAPTGDYGYTF. As DNA, the CDR3 is TGTGCCAGCAGTGCTCCGACAGGGGACTATGGCTACACCTTC.

The chain carries TRBV21-1 and TRBJ1-4; TRBD1, the table's D call, was not compared with the DNA. TRBV21-1 is a recognized pseudogene. The CDR3 is 18 amino acids. CDR3 sequence: CASSKKGQCRATNEKLFF. The DNA of the CDR3 is TGTGCCAGCAGCAAAAAAGGTCAATGCAGGGCAACTAATGAAAAACTGTTTTTT.

V gene TRBV5-1 combines with J gene TRBJ2-1; D is undetermined. Trimming took 5 bases from V and 0 from J, leaving 9 bases between them. Per the germline V gene, CDR1 is SGHRS and CDR2 is YFSETQ. CDR3 size: 14 residues. In DNA form, the CDR3 reads TGCGCCAGCAGTAAAGGAGACTCCTACAATGAGCAGTTCTTC. The encoded protein is CASSKGDSYNEQFF.

The J gene is TRBJ2-7, the V gene TRBV5-1; 10 bases line up with TRBD1. Trimming cost V 0 bases and J 4 bases; bases outside gene matches: 4. The CDR3 sequence is 15 residues long. Germline V gives CDR1 SGHRS, CDR2 YFSETQ. The CDR3 nucleotides are TGCGCCAGCAGCTTGGAGGGGGACAGGGGATACGAGCAGTACTTC. Translating gives CASSLEGDRGYEQYF.